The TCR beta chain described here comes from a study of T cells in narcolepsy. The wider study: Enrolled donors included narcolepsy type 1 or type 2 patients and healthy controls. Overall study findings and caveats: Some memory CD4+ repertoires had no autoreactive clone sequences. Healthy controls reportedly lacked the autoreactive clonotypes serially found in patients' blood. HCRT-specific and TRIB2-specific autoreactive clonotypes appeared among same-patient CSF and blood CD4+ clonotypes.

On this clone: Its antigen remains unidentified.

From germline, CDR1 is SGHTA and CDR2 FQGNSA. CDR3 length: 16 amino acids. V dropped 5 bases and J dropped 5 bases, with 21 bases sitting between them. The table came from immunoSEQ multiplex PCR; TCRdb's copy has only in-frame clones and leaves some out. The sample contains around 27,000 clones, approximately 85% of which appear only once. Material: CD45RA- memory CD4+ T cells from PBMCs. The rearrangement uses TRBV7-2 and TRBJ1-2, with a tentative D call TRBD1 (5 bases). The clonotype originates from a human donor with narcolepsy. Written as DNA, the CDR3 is TGTGCCAGCAGCCTAGGGGAGATAGGGACGGTTTATGGCTACACCTTC. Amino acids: CASSLGEIGTVYGYTF.